These 25 T cell receptor beta chains share one sample of origin, sequenced in a study of blood T cell repertoires in COVID-19. The table came from immunoSEQ multiplex PCR; TCRdb's copy has only in-frame clones and leaves some out. The table shows 100,000 to 150,000 clones, with around 88% occurring only once. Sequenced sample: peripheral blood. These receptors all stem from a man aged 50-60 years with active or convalescent COVID-19.

In nucleotides, the CDR3 is TGTGCCAGCAGCTTAGCCCCAGGGGTGTATAATTCACCCCTCCACTTT. Its translation is CASSLAPGVYNSPLHF. This chain links TRBV11-2 with TRBJ1-6; a weak D match, TRBD1 (6 bases). CDR1 is SGHAT and CDR2 is FQNNGV in the germline V gene. The ends were cut back, 1 base at V and 4 bases at J, with 11 bases in the middle. The CDR3 consists of 16 residues.

This chain connects TRBV6-1 to TRBJ2-3, with a tentative D call TRBD2 (6 bases). Germline CDR1 is MNHNS and CDR2 is SASEGT. Deletions cut 5 bases from V and 5 bases from J, with 14 bases between. The CDR3 loop spans 14 amino acids. CDR3 loop: CASSLGGRGDTQYF. Written as DNA, the CDR3 is TGTGCCAGCAGTTTGGGGGGTAGGGGAGATACGCAGTATTTT.

V usage is TRBV6-5 and J usage is TRBJ1-5; D might be TRBD1 (6 bases). Trimming removed 6 bases from V and 4 bases from J, with 13 bases in between. Per the germline V gene, CDR1 is MNHEY and CDR2 is SVGAGI. The CDR3 spans 14 residues. The CDR3 DNA reads as TGTGCCAGCAGCACAGGGTTTGAGAATCAGCCCCAGCATTTT. It translates to CASSTGFENQPQHF.

The V and J genes are TRBV24-1 and TRBJ2-3; TRBD1 might be the D (5 bases). The CDR3 consists of 15 residues. V lost 2 bases, J lost 2 bases, and 10 bases lay in between. The germline gives CDR1 KGHDR, CDR2 SFDVKD. CDR3 nucleotides: TGTGCCACCAGTGATTATTACAGGAACACAGATACGCAGTATTTT. This gives the protein CATSDYYRNTDTQYF.

The chain employs TRBV12-3 or TRBV12-4 and TRBJ2-1; D is undetermined. The germline V and J ends were trimmed by 3 bases and 9 bases, with 6 bases remaining between them. The CDR3 has 11 amino acids. CDR3 region: CASSFNSEQFF. Written as DNA, the CDR3 is TGTGCCAGCAGTTTTAATAGTGAGCAGTTCTTC.

This sequence joins TRBV13 and TRBJ2-5; 7 bases map to TRBD1. This CDR3 is built from 14 residues. Germline CDR1 reads PRHDT; CDR2 reads FYEKMQ (reference sequence). Unmatched junction bases numbered 6, after V lost 5 bases and J lost 3 bases. In nucleotides, the CDR3 is TGTGCCAGCAGCATCGACAGGGTGGAAGAGACCCAGTACTTC. It specifies CASSIDRVEETQYF.

The gene calls are TRBV5-1 and TRBJ2-5; 14 bases agree with TRBD2. J was trimmed by 5 bases and V by 2 bases; bases with no gene match: 5. CDR1 SGHRS and CDR2 YFSETQ come from the germline V gene. The CDR3 covers 16 residues. The CDR3 DNA reads as TGCGCCAGCAGCTTATCGGGACTAGCGGGAGTTGAGACCCAGTACTTC. This translates into CASSLSGLAGVETQYF.

This sequence joins TRBV11-3 and TRBJ2-1; D not certain. CDR1 and CDR2 (germline): SGHNT, YENEEA. CDR3 length: 12 residues. Trimming took off 4 bases at V and 7 bases at J, with 8 bases between the two ends. The CDR3 sequence is CASSWSRNEQFF. The DNA of the CDR3 is TGTGCCAGCAGCTGGTCTAGAAATGAGCAGTTCTTC.

The chain combines TRBV28 with TRBJ2-4; TRBD2 aligns across 11 bases. Germline CDR1 reads MDHEN; CDR2 reads SYDVKM. CDR3 size: 19 residues. The ends lost 5 bases at V and 0 bases at J; junction bases unmatched: 12. The chain's CDR3 is CASSVTLAGVDLAKNIQYF. CDR3 nucleotide sequence: TGTGCCAGCAGTGTCACACTAGCGGGGGTGGACCTAGCCAAAAACATTCAGTACTTC.

The chain uses TRBV2 and TRBJ2-3, with D tentatively TRBD2 (6 bases). The CDR3 consists of 15 residues. The V and J ends lost 6 bases and 4 bases respectively, with 17 bases between them. Germline V gene data show CDR1 as SNHLY and CDR2 as FYNNEI. The CDR3 loop reads CASRMSGLGADTQYF. The CDR3 DNA reads as TGTGCCAGCAGGATGAGCGGGTTGGGTGCAGATACGCAGTATTTT.

The chain recombines TRBV30 with TRBJ1-5; possibly TRBD1 for D (5 bases). Trimming stripped 7 bases from V and 5 bases from J, with 15 bases between. CDR3 length: 13 residues. CDR1 is GTSNPN, CDR2 SVGIG, per germline (reference sequence). The CDR3 loop is CALKMGGDQPQHF. The CDR3 coding sequence is TGTGCCTTGAAAATGGGAGGGGATCAGCCCCAGCATTTT.

The gene calls are TRBV5-1 and TRBJ2-3, with TRBD1 as a possible D gene (5 bases). The CDR3 consists of 14 residues. V lost 4 bases and J lost 5, with 14 bases in between. The germline gives CDR1 SGHRS, CDR2 YFSETQ. Here the CDR3 DNA reads TGCGCCAGCAGCCCAGAACCAGGGTTAGATACGCAGTATTTT. Encoded protein: CASSPEPGLDTQYF.

V and J are TRBV19 and TRBJ2-1; possibly TRBD2 for D (5 bases). CDR1 LNHDA and CDR2 SQIVND come from the germline V gene (reference sequence). The CDR3 runs to 12 residues. The V gene lost 6 bases and the J gene lost 9 bases, with 12 bases spanning the gap. The CDR3 DNA reads TGTGCCAGTAGACCGACTGCGGGTGAGCAGTTCTTC. Translation gives CASRPTAGEQFF.

The chain uses TRBV6-1 and TRBJ1-1, with a weak D call TRBD1 (5 bases). Germline V gene lookup returns CDR1 MNHNS and CDR2 SASEGT. The V gene lost 0 bases and the J gene lost 11 bases, with 13 bases spanning the gap. This CDR3 region has 13 residues. The chain's CDR3 is CASSEAGRARAFF. In DNA, the CDR3 is TGTGCCAGCAGTGAAGCCGGCAGGGCGCGGGCTTTCTTT.

Points on this clone: This sample also contains other DNA sequences that code for the same CDR3. The rearrangement links TRBV29-1 to TRBJ2-1, with no clear D. Germline V CDR1 and CDR2: SQVTM, ANQGSEA. The CDR3 is made up of 14 amino acids. V was trimmed by 3 bases and J by 0 bases, leaving 9 bases between them. The CDR3 region has the DNA TGCAGCGTTGACCTACCGAGCTCCTACAATGAGCAGTTCTTC. It yields the protein CSVDLPSSYNEQFF.

A note on this clone: The same CDR3 is also encoded by other DNA sequences in this sample. The chain joins TRBV3-1 (or the pseudogene TRBV3-2) to TRBJ2-5; D ambiguous. Trimming removed 4 bases from V and 5 bases from J, with 5 bases in between. Germline assignment: CDR1 LGHDT and CDR2 YNNKEL (reference sequence). This CDR3 has 11 residues. The CDR3 spells CASSPGETQYF. CDR3 nucleotide sequence: TGTGCCAGCAGCCCCGGGGAGACCCAGTACTTC.

The J gene is TRBJ2-5, the V gene TRBV5-1; 12 nucleotides agree with TRBD2. With V trimmed by 0 bases and J by 5 bases, 5 bases remained unmatched. The CDR3 is 16 amino acids. Germline V CDR1 and CDR2: SGHRS, YFSETQ. The CDR3 sequence is CASSLASSGGAETQYF. For the CDR3, the DNA is TGCGCCAGCAGCTTGGCATCTAGCGGGGGGGCGGAGACCCAGTACTTC.

The chain recombines TRBV7-9 with TRBJ1-6; D not resolved. This CDR3 region has 18 residues. Germline V CDR1 and CDR2: SEHNR, FQNEAQ (reference sequence). Trimming shortened V by 1 base and J by 3 bases, and 16 bases separated the two germline ends. The CDR3: CASSLEPGGNLYNSPLHF. CDR3 DNA: TGTGCCAGCAGCTTAGAGCCTGGAGGGAACCTCTATAATTCACCCCTCCACTTT. Looking up the rest from reference TRBV7-9 and TRBJ1-6 gives the full variable domain: DTGVSQNPRHKITKRGQNVTFRCDPISEHNRLYWYRQTLGQGPEFLTYFQNEAQLEKSRLLSDRFSAERPKGSFSTLEIQRTEQGDSAMYLCASSLEPGGNLYNSPLHFGNGTRLTVT.

The chain joins TRBV3-1 (or the pseudogene TRBV3-2) to TRBJ2-7, with 10 bases identical to TRBD1. V lost 0 bases, J lost 0 bases, and 2 bases stayed unmatched. Germline V gene sequence: CDR1 LGHDT, CDR2 YNNKEL (reference sequence). This CDR3 is built from 16 residues. CDR3 sequence reads: CASSQETGGGSYEQYF. The DNA for the CDR3 is TGTGCCAGCAGCCAAGAGACAGGGGGCGGCTCCTACGAGCAGTACTTC.

The J gene is TRBJ1-4, the V gene TRBV2; weak D call: TRBD1 (5 bases). Trimming left V 6 bases short and J 2 bases short, with 10 bases between. The CDR3 sequence is 14 residues long. Germline V CDR1 and CDR2: SNHLY, FYNNEI. CDR3 in amino acids: CASRQGVTNEKLFF. The CDR3 DNA is TGTGCCAGCAGACAAGGGGTCACTAATGAAAAACTGTTTTTT.

This chain uses TRBV18 with TRBJ2-1; the match to TRBD2 covers 11 bases. The CDR3 runs 13 residues. With V trimmed by 5 bases and J by 10 bases, 4 bases remained unmatched. Germline CDR1 KGHSH, CDR2 LQKENI. The CDR3 is CASSSGLAGEQFF. The CDR3 DNA is TGTGCCAGCTCATCAGGACTAGCGGGCGAGCAGTTCTTC.

The chain employs TRBV21-1 and TRBJ1-2; the table's D call, TRBD1, was not checked against the DNA. TRBV21-1 is an annotated pseudogene. CDR3 size: 11 residues. The CDR3 bases are TGTGCCAGCAGCCATTTGGACAGTCGTACCTTC. Its translation is CASSHLDSRTF.

This clone was counted once. The chain couples TRBV11-3 to TRBJ2-5, with TRBD1 identical over 9 bases. The J segment lost 2 bases and the V segment lost 5 bases, leaving 6 bases of the junction unmatched. Germline loops: CDR1 SGHNT, CDR2 YENEEA. The CDR3 is 15 residues long. CDR3 sequence (DNA): TGTGCCAGCAGCAGGGACAGGGCCCAACAAGAGACCCAGTACTTC. Translation gives CASSRDRAQQETQYF.

The rearrangement links TRBV11-2 to TRBJ1-6; 9 bases are shared with TRBD1. This CDR3 comprises 15 residues. J lost 10 bases, V lost 2 bases, and 6 bases had no gene match. Germline V gives CDR1 SGHAT, CDR2 FQNNGV. The CDR3 region is CASSLRGQGISPLHF. The CDR3 DNA follows: TGTGCCAGCAGCTTAAGGGGACAGGGAATATCACCCCTCCACTTT.

In this sample, this clone turned up once. The V gene is TRBV7-2, the J gene TRBJ2-1; TRBD2 aligns across 7 bases. Germline assignment: CDR1 SGHTA and CDR2 FQGNSA. The CDR3 consists of 15 residues. V shed 5 bases, J shed 8 bases, and the junction held 12 bases outside the gene matches. CDR3 residues: CASSPLAGESDEQFF. In DNA form, the CDR3 reads TGTGCCAGCAGCCCCCTCGCGGGAGAGAGTGATGAGCAGTTCTTC.